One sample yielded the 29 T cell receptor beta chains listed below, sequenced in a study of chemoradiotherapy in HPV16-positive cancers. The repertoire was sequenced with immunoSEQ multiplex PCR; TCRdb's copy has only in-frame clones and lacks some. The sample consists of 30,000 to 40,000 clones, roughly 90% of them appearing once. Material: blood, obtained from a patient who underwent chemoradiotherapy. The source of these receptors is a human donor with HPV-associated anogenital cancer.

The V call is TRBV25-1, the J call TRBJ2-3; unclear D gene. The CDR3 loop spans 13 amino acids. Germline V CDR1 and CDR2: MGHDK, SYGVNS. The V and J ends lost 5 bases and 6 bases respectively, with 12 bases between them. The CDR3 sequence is CASSPNPSDTQYF. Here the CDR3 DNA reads TGTGCCAGCAGTCCGAACCCGAGTGATACGCAGTATTTT.

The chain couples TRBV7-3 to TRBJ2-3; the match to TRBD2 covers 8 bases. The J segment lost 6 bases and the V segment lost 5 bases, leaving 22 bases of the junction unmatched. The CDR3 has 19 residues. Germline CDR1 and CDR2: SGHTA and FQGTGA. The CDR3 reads CASSPRGGPGLARSDTQYF. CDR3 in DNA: TGTGCCAGCAGCCCAAGAGGTGGGCCCGGACTAGCCCGGAGCGATACGCAGTATTTT.

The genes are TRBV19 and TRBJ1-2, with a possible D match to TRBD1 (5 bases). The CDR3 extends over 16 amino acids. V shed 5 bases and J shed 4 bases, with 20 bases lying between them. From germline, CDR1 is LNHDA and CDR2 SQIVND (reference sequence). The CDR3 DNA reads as TGTGCCAGTAGTCGCGACCCGGGACGCCTGATCTATGGCTACACCTTC. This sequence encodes CASSRDPGRLIYGYTF. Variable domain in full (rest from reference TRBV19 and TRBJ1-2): DGGITQSPKYLFRKEGQNVTLSCEQNLNHDAMYWYRQDPGQGLRLIYYSQIVNDFQKGDIAEGYSVSREKKESFPLTVTSAQKNPTAFYLCASSRDPGRLIYGYTFGSGTRLTVV.

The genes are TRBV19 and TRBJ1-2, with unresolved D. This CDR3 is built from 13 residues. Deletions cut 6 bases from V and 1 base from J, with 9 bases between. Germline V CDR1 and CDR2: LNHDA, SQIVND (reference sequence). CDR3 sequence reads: CASRGASNYGYTF. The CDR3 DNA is TGTGCCAGTAGGGGAGCCAGTAACTATGGCTACACCTTC.

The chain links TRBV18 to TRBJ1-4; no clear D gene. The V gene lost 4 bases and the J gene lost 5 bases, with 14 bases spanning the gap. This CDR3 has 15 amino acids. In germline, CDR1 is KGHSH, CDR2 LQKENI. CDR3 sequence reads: CASSQRTRENEKLFF. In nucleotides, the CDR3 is TGTGCCAGCTCACAGAGAACGAGGGAGAATGAAAAACTGTTTTTT.

In nucleotides, the CDR3 is TGCGCCAGCAGCTTAGCTGGGACAGGGAAAACCGCTTTCTTT. Its protein is CASSLAGTGKTAFF. The rearrangement joins TRBV5-1 to TRBJ1-1; 9 bases agree with TRBD1. This CDR3 has 14 residues. CDR1 SGHRS and CDR2 YFSETQ come from the germline V gene. Trimming took 2 bases from V and 11 from J; bases not matched to a gene: 10.

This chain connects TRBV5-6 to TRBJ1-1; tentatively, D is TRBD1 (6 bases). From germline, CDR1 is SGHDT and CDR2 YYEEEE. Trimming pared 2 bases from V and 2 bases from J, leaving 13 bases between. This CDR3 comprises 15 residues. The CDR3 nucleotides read TGTGCCAGCAGCTTTCGAAGGACAGTAAACACTGAAGCTTTCTTT. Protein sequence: CASSFRRTVNTEAFF. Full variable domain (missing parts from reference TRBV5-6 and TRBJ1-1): DAGVTQSPTHLIKTRGQQVTLRCSPKSGHDTVSWYQQALGQGPQFIFQYYEEEERQRGNFPDRFSGHQFPNYSSELNVNALLLGDSALYLCASSFRRTVNTEAFFGQGTRLTVV.

Here the CDR3 DNA reads TGCGCCAGCAGACGCGGGACCGCTGCAACTAATGAAAAACTGTTTTTT. As protein: CASRRGTAATNEKLFF. This chain connects TRBV4-3 to TRBJ1-4; TRBD1 is a possible D gene (5 bases). Trimming removed 6 bases at V and 0 bases at J, with 14 bases between. The CDR3 spans 16 residues. Germline CDR1 is LGHNA and CDR2 is YSLEER.

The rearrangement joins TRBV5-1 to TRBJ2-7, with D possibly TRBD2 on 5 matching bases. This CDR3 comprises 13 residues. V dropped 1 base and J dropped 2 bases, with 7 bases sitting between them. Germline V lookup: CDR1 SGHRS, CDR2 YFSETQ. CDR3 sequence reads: CASSLTGTYEQYF. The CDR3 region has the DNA TGCGCCAGCAGCTTGACGGGAACCTACGAGCAGTACTTC.

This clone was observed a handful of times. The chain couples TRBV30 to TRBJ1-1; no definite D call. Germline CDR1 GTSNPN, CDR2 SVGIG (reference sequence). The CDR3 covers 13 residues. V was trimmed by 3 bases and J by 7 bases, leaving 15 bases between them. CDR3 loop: CAWSHQALNEAFF. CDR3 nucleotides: TGTGCCTGGAGCCATCAGGCCTTGAATGAAGCTTTCTTT.

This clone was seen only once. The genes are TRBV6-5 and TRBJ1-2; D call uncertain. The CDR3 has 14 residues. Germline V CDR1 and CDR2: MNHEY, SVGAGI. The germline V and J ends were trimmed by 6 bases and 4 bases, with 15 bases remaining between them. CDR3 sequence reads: CASRPGERPYGYTF. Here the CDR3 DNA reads TGTGCCAGCAGACCAGGAGAACGGCCCTATGGCTACACCTTC.

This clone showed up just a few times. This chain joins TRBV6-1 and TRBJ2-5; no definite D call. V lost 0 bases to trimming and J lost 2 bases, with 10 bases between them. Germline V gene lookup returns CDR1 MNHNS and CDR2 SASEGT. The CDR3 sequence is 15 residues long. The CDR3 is CASSEASGGQETQYF. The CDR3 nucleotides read TGTGCCAGCAGTGAAGCCAGTGGTGGGCAAGAGACCCAGTACTTC.

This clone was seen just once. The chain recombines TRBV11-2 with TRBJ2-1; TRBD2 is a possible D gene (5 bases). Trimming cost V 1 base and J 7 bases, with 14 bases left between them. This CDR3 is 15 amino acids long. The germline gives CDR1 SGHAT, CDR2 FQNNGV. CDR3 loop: CASSLVGERDNEQFF. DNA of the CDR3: TGTGCCAGCAGCTTAGTGGGAGAGAGGGATAATGAGCAGTTCTTC.

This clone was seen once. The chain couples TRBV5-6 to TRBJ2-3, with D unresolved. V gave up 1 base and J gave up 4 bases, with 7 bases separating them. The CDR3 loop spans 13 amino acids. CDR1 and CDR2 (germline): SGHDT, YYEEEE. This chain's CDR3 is CASSLTRADTQYF. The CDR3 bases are TGTGCCAGCAGCTTGACCCGGGCAGATACGCAGTATTTT.

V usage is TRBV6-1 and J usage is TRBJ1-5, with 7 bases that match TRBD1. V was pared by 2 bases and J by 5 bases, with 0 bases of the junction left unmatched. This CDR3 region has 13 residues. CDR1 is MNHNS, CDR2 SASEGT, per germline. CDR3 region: CASSETGDQPQHF. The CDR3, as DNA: TGTGCCAGCAGTGAAACAGGGGATCAGCCCCAGCATTTT.

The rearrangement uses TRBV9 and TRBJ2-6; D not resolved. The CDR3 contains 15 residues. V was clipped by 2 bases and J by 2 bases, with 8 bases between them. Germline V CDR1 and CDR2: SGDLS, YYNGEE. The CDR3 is CASSVAGTGANVLTF. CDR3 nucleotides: TGTGCCAGCAGCGTGGCTGGGACTGGGGCCAACGTCCTGACTTTC.

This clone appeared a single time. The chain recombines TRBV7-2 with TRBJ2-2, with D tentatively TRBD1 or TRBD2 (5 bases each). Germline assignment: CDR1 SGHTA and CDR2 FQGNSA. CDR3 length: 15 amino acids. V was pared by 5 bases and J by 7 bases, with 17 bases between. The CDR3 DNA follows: TGTGCCAGCAGCCCAGGGACCGCGTTCGGCGGGGAGCTGTTTTTT. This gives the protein CASSPGTAFGGELFF.

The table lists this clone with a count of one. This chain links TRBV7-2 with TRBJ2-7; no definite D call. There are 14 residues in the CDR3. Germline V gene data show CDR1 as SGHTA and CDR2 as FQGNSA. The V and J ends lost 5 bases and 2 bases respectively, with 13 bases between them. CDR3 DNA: TGTGCCAGCAGCCACGCAGGACCCGCCTACGAGCAGTACTTC. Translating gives CASSHAGPAYEQYF.

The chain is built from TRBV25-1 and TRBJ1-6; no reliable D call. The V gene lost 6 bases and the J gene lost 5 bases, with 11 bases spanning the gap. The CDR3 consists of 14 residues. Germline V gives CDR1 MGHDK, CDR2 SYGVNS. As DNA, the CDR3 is TGTGCCAGCAGGGATACCGGCAATAATTCACCCCTCCACTTT. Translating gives CASRDTGNNSPLHF.

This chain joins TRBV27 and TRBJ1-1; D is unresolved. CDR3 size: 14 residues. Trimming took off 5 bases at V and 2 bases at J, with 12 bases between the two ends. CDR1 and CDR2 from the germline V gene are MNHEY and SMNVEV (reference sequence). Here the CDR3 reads CASSPTEGNTEAFF. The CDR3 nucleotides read TGTGCCAGCAGTCCTACAGAGGGCAACACTGAAGCTTTCTTT.

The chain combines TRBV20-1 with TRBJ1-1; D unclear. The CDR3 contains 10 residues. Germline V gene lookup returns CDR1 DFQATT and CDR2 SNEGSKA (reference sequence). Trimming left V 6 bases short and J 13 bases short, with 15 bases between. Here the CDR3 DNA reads TGCAGTGCCCCCGATGAATTGGGTTTCTTT. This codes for CSAPDELGFF.

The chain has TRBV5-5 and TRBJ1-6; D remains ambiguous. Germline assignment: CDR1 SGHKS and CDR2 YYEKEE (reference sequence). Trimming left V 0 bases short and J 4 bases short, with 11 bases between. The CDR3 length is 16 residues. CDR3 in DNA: TGTGCCAGCAGCTTGGCGGGCGGCCTATATAATTCACCCCTCCACTTT. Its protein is CASSLAGGLYNSPLHF.

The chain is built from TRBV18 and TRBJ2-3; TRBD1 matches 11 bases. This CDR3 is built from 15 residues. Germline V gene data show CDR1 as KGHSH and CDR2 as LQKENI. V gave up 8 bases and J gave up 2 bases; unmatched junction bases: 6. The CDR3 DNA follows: TGTGCCAGCCGCCGGACAGGGGGCTTCACAGATACGCAGTATTTT. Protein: CASRRTGGFTDTQYF.

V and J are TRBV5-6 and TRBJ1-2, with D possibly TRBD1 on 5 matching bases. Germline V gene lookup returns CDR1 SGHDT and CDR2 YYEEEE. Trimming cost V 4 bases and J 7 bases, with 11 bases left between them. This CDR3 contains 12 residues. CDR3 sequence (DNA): TGTGCCAGCAGCGTTGGGGGAGGTGGCTACACCTTC. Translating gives CASSVGGGGYTF.

Here the CDR3 DNA reads TGTGCCAGCAGTTACTCGAAGGGTTTAGATGAAAAACTGTTTTTT. This encodes CASSYSKGLDEKLFF. V is TRBV6-6 and J is TRBJ1-4, with D hard to call. The germline gives CDR1 MNHNY, CDR2 SVGAGI (reference sequence). With 0 bases removed from V and 6 bases from J, the gap between germline ends came to 11 bases. The CDR3 totals 15 residues.

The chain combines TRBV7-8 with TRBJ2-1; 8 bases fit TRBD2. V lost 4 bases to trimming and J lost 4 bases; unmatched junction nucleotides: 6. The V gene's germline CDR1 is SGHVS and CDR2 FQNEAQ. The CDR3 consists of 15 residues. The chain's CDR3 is CASSSGIAGYNEQFF. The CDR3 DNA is TGTGCCAGCAGCTCGGGTATAGCGGGGTACAATGAGCAGTTCTTC.

The CDR3 DNA follows: TGTGCCTGGAGTGTACGGGGGGCCGAGTCCTATGGCTACACCTTC. Its protein is CAWSVRGAESYGYTF. The chain links TRBV30 to TRBJ1-2; TRBD1 is a possible D gene (6 bases). The CDR3 covers 15 residues. Germline V CDR1 and CDR2: GTSNPN, SVGIG (reference sequence). Trimming stripped 0 bases from V and 4 bases from J, with 15 bases between.

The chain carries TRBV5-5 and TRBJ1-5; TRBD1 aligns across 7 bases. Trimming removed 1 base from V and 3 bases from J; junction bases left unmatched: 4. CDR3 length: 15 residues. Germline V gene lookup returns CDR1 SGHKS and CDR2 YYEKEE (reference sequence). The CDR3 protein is CASSLRTGDNQPQHF. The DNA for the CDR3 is TGTGCCAGCAGCTTGAGGACAGGCGACAATCAGCCCCAGCATTTT.

The CDR3 DNA sequence: TGCGCCAGCAGCCAAGAACCCCAGGGGGCGCAGTTCTATGGCTACACCTTC. Amino acids: CASSQEPQGAQFYGYTF. The chain links TRBV4-1 to TRBJ1-2; 8 bases are a match to TRBD1. Germline CDR1 reads MGHRA; CDR2 reads YSYEKL. The V gene end was trimmed by 0 bases and the J gene end by 4 bases; junction bases not matched to a gene: 10. The CDR3 loop spans 17 amino acids.